Listed below are T cell receptor beta chains from one sample, sequenced in a study of blood T cell repertoires in COVID-19. Sequenced by immunoSEQ multiplex PCR; TCRdb stores in-frame clones only, minus some. This sample has 30,000 to 50,000 clones; more than 80% occur once, and the top ten carry roughly 4.5%. Source material: peripheral blood. The receptors derive from a man between 60 and 70 years old with acute or convalescent COVID-19. The CDR3 runs from the conserved cysteine through the conserved F or W. Fields, in order: J gene, V gene, clone size, D gene, CDR3 protein, CDR3 DNA. A D gene is named only where the DNA matches it firmly. Rows give clone size only sometimes, using once, few, many, or a class for an expanded clone.

J: TRBJ2-2
V: TRBV19
size: NA
D: NA
CDR3: CASAPGVSTGELFF
DNA: TGTGCCAGTGCCCCCGGGGTTTCCACCGGGGAGCTGTTTTTT

J: TRBJ2-1
V: TRBV5-4
size: NA
D: TRBD2
CDR3: CASSTGGGSGNEQFF
DNA: TGTGCCAGCAGCACCGGCGGGGGGTCGGGCAATGAGCAGTTCTTC

J: TRBJ1-2
V: TRBV28
size: NA
D: TRBD1
CDR3: CASSPQTGGGYTF
DNA: TGTGCCAGCAGTCCCCAAACAGGGGGCGGCTACACCTTC

J: TRBJ2-3
V: TRBV5-1
size: NA
D: NA
CDR3: CASSTRRVDFSTDTQYF
DNA: TGCGCCAGCAGCACTCGAAGGGTGGACTTTAGCACAGATACGCAGTATTTT

J: TRBJ2-3
V: TRBV27
size: NA
D: TRBD2
CDR3: CASSPGLAGISDTQYF
DNA: TGTGCCAGCAGTCCCGGACTAGCGGGTATCTCAGATACGCAGTATTTT

J: TRBJ2-3
V: TRBV4-3
size: NA
D: TRBD2
CDR3: CASSPRTSGGTQYF
DNA: TGCGCCAGCAGCCCGCGGACTAGCGGAGGGACGCAGTATTTT

J: TRBJ1-1
V: TRBV5-6
size: once
D: NA
CDR3: CASSLVWGAEAFF
DNA: TGTGCCAGCAGCTTGGTTTGGGGCGCTGAAGCTTTCTTT

J: TRBJ2-2
V: TRBV5-1
size: NA
D: TRBD1
CDR3: CASSSGTGRTGELFF
DNA: TGCGCCAGCAGCTCGGGGACAGGGCGGACCGGGGAGCTGTTTTTT

J: TRBJ1-5
V: TRBV19
size: NA
D: NA
CDR3: CASIKGWGRNQPQHF
DNA: TGTGCCAGTATCAAAGGGTGGGGGCGCAATCAGCCCCAGCATTTT

J: TRBJ1-2
V: TRBV2
size: NA
D: NA
CDR3: CASKEWGHTNYGYTF
DNA: TGTGCCAGCAAGGAATGGGGACACACCAACTATGGCTACACCTTC

J: TRBJ2-2
V: TRBV10-3
size: NA
D: NA
CDR3: CAISDSMSNTGELFF
DNA: TGTGCCATCTCGGACAGTATGTCGAACACCGGGGAGCTGTTTTTT

J: TRBJ2-3
V: TRBV4-2
size: NA
D: NA
CDR3: CASSQEFQGMMTDTQYF
DNA: TGTGCCAGCAGCCAAGAATTCCAGGGGATGATGACAGATACGCAGTATTTT

J: TRBJ2-7
V: TRBV12-5
size: NA
D: NA
CDR3: CASGVDYHEQYF
DNA: TGTGCTAGTGGAGTGGACTACCACGAGCAGTACTTC

J: TRBJ2-1
V: TRBV10-1
size: NA
D: TRBD2
CDR3: CASSVRGGSYNEQFF
DNA: TGCGCCAGCAGTGTCCGGGGGGGCTCCTACAATGAGCAGTTCTTC

J: TRBJ2-4
V: TRBV2
size: NA
D: NA
CDR3: CASSEAASGQHIQYF
DNA: TGTGCCAGCAGTGAAGCGGCTAGCGGACAGCACATTCAGTACTTC